A selection of T cell receptor beta chains follows, all from one sample in a study of T cells in Graves' hyperthyroidism and ophthalmopathy. TCRdb fed the multiplex PCR reads into MiXCR, producing one record per CDR3 protein. The sample records a few hundred thousand distinct CDR3 sequences, 13% to 15% being singletons. The sequencing input was blood. The receptor set was obtained from a woman aged 18-30 years with Graves' hyperthyroidism. Each CDR3 is given with its conserved first and last residue. The D gene is left open where the match is weak. Clone size is shown for a subset of rows, as once, few, many or a class of expanded clone.

d_gene	abundance	len	v_gene	j_gene	CDR3nt	CDR3aa
.	.	15	TRBV5-1	TRBJ2-5	TGCGCCAGCAGCTTGGAATCGGTGTACCAAGAGACCCAGTACTTC	CASSLESVYQETQYF
.	many	15	TRBV29-1	TRBJ1-1	TGCAGCGTTCTCGGGGCTGGGGCCTCTTGGACTGAAGCTTTCTTT	CSVLGAGASWTEAFF
.	few	13	TRBV30	TRBJ2-3	TGTGCCTGGAAGGCGTCTGGGGCAGATACGCAGTATTTT	CAWKASGADTQYF
.	many	14	TRBV12-3/TRBV12-4	TRBJ1-2	TGTGCCAGCAGTTTATCAACAGGGCATACTGGCTACACCTTC	CASSLSTGHTGYTF
TRBD1	.	16	TRBV12-3/TRBV12-4	TRBJ2-1	TGTGCCAGCATCACAAATGGGTGGGACAGAAACAATGAGCAGTTCTTC	CASITNGWDRNNEQFF
.	many	14	TRBV12-3/TRBV12-4	TRBJ1-5	TGTGCCAGCAGAACGGACAGTTCCAATCAGCCCCAGCATTTT	CASRTDSSNQPQHF
TRBD1	many	15	TRBV2	TRBJ2-3	TGTGCCAGCAGTGGGGGACAGGGGATCACAGATACGCAGTATTTT	CASSGGQGITDTQYF
TRBD1	many	15	TRBV11-2	TRBJ1-4	TGTGCCAGCAGCTCTGACAGGGGGCGAATTGAAAAACTGTTTTTT	CASSSDRGRIEKLFF
TRBD2	many	15	TRBV7-6	TRBJ2-1	TGTGCCAGCAGCGCAAGACTAGCGGGGGTCAATGAGCAGTTCTTC	CASSARLAGVNEQFF
TRBD1	many	15	TRBV20-1	TRBJ2-3	TGCAGTGCGCAGGGACAGGGCGGGAGCACAGATACGCAGTATTTT	CSAQGQGGSTDTQYF
.	many	12	TRBV7-9	TRBJ1-1	TGTGCCAGCAGTCCTGACGGGCGTGAAGCTTTCTTT	CASSPDGREAFF
TRBD2	.	15	TRBV19	TRBJ2-1	TGTGCCAGTAGGGTAGCGGGAAGCAGTTACAATGAGCAGTTCTTC	CASRVAGSSYNEQFF
.	.	15	TRBV5-1	TRBJ1-1	TGCGCCAGCAGCAGTGAAGCACCCATGGGCACTGAAGCTTTCTTT	CASSSEAPMGTEAFF
.	many	15	TRBV24-1	TRBJ2-3	TGTGCCACCAGTGGCCTCGGTGGGGCCACAGATACGCAGTATTTT	CATSGLGGATDTQYF
TRBD2	.	21	TRBV6-5	TRBJ2-2	TGTGCCAGCAGTTCCAAGCCGGGACTAGCGGGAGTAAGAGCGAACACCGGGGAGCTGTTTTTT	CASSSKPGLAGVRANTGELFF
.	.	13	TRBV24-1	TRBJ2-1	TGTGCCACCAGTGTATCCAGTTACAATGAGCAGTTCTTC	CATSVSSYNEQFF
.	.	14	TRBV6-4	TRBJ2-1	TGTGCCAGCAGTGACTCAGGGCTCTACAATGAGCAGTTCTTC	CASSDSGLYNEQFF
.	.	15	TRBV7-9	TRBJ1-4	TGTGCCAGCAGCGTGACACAGGGTCCTAATGAAAAACTGTTTTTT	CASSVTQGPNEKLFF
TRBD2	once	13	TRBV3-1	TRBJ2-4	TGTGCCAGCAGCCAAGGGACTAGCGGGAGGGCCTACTTC	CASSQGTSGRAYF
TRBD1	.	15	TRBV4-1	TRBJ2-3	TGCGCCAGCAGCCGCATACAGGGGAGCACAGATACGCAGTATTTT	CASSRIQGSTDTQYF
.	.	14	TRBV19	TRBJ2-5	TGTGCCAGTAGTACCTCAGACGAGTCGGAGACCCAGTACTTC	CASSTSDESETQYF
.	many	10	TRBV6-1	TRBJ1-1	TGTGCCAGCATCGCCTATGAAGCTTTCTTT	CASIAYEAFF
TRBD2	many	15	TRBV7-8	TRBJ2-3	TGTGCCAGCAGCTTCCTAGCGGGTCCCACAGATACGCAGTATTTT	CASSFLAGPTDTQYF
.	.	13	TRBV25-1	TRBJ1-2	TGTGCCAGCAGTGAATCTAGGTACTATGGCTACACCTTC	CASSESRYYGYTF
.	few	13	TRBV5-6	TRBJ2-5	TGTGCCAGCAGCTTGCCCAACCAAGAGACCCAGTACTTC	CASSLPNQETQYF
TRBD2	once	15	TRBV7-9	TRBJ2-3	TGTGCCAGCAGGCGGACTAGCGGGAAACCAGACACGCAGTATTTT	CASRRTSGKPDTQYF
TRBD1	many	13	TRBV12-3/TRBV12-4	TRBJ1-2	TGTGCCAGCAGCCCTGACAGGGGGCCTGGCTACACCTTC	CASSPDRGPGYTF
TRBD1	.	14	TRBV20-1	TRBJ1-2	TGCAGTGCTCCGGCCGACAGGGCGGGCTATGGCTACACCTTC	CSAPADRAGYGYTF
.	few	14	TRBV25-1	TRBJ1-1	TGTGCCAGCAGTGAATCGAGCTACCCCACTGAAGCTTTCTTT	CASSESSYPTEAFF
.	.	14	TRBV9	TRBJ2-1	TGTGCCAGCAGCGTAGAGGGCGATTACAATGAGCAGTTCTTC	CASSVEGDYNEQFF
.	many	17	TRBV6-6	TRBJ1-3	TGTGCCAGCAGTTACTCCCCTCGGTCAGGGTCTGGAAACACCATATATTTT	CASSYSPRSGSGNTIYF
TRBD2	many	16	TRBV27	TRBJ2-1	TGTGCCAGCAGTTTAGGTGTTCCTAGCGGGAGAAGTGAGCAGTTCTTC	CASSLGVPSGRSEQFF
TRBD2	.	15	TRBV5-1	TRBJ2-1	TGCGCCAGCCTGAGTGGGCTAGCGGTTGGGGATGAGCAGTTCTTC	CASLSGLAVGDEQFF
TRBD1	few	14	TRBV19	TRBJ1-2	TGTGCCAGCAAATTGGGACAGGGGGCCTTTGGCTACACCTTC	CASKLGQGAFGYTF
TRBD1	.	12	TRBV30	TRBJ2-1	TGTGCCTGGGGGGACAGGTACAATGAGCAGTTCTTC	CAWGDRYNEQFF
TRBD2	few	16	TRBV5-1	TRBJ2-3	TGCGCCAGCAGCTTGGGACTAGCGGAACACACAGATACGCAGTATTTT	CASSLGLAEHTDTQYF
.	many	15	TRBV6-2/TRBV6-3	TRBJ2-3	TGTGCCAGCAGTCAGCAGGGTGTAAGCACAGATACGCAGTATTTT	CASSQQGVSTDTQYF
TRBD1	.	14	TRBV2	TRBJ2-7	TGTGCCAGCATCGGACAGGGGGTCTACTACGAGCAGTACTTC	CASIGQGVYYEQYF
TRBD1	many	16	TRBV7-6	TRBJ1-2	TGTGCCAGCAGCCCAGAGACAGGGGGTCTCGGCTATGGCTACACCTTC	CASSPETGGLGYGYTF
.	.	14	TRBV20-1	TRBJ1-5	TGCAGTGCTAGAGATTCCCAGGGGAGAGGGCCCCAGCATTTT	CSARDSQGRGPQHF
TRBD2	many	13	TRBV19	TRBJ2-7	TGTGCCAGTAGTATGGGACTATACTACGAGCAGTACTTC	CASSMGLYYEQYF
TRBD1	.	16	TRBV5-1	TRBJ2-2	TGCGCCAGCAGCTTGGAGACAGGGGGGAGAACCGGGGAGCTGTTTTTT	CASSLETGGRTGELFF
.	many	14	TRBV7-3	TRBJ1-1	TGTGCCAGCAGCTCGGGGGGGACGAACACTGAAGCTTTCTTT	CASSSGGTNTEAFF
.	many	16	TRBV12-3/TRBV12-4	TRBJ2-1	TGTGCCAGCAGTTCCGGGTGGGGCCGCTTCCGGAATGAGCAGTTCTTC	CASSSGWGRFRNEQFF
TRBD1	.	15	TRBV25-1	TRBJ1-2	TGTGCCAGCAGTGGAAGTTTGGGACAGGGCTATGGCTACACCTTC	CASSGSLGQGYGYTF
.	many	15	TRBV15	TRBJ1-1	TGTGCCACCAGCAGAGTTGACCCTGTGGGCACTGAAGCTTTCTTT	CATSRVDPVGTEAFF
TRBD2	many	15	TRBV25-1	TRBJ2-1	TGTGCCAGCAGTGATAGAGCGGGAGGATTGAATGAGCAGTTCTTC	CASSDRAGGLNEQFF
.	many	15	TRBV6-1	TRBJ1-3	TGTGCCAGCTTTAATCCTGGCTACTCTGGAAACACCATATATTTT	CASFNPGYSGNTIYF